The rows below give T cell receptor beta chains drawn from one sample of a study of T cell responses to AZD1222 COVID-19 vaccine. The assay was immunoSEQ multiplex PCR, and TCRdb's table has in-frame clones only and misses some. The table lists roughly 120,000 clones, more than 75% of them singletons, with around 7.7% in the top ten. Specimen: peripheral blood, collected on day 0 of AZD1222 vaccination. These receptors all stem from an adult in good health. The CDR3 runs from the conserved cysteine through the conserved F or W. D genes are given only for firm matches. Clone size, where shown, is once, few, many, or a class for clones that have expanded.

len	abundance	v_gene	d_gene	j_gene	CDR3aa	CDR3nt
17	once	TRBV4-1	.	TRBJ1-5	CASSQGDRQTGNQPQHF	TGCGCCAGCAGCCAAGGAGACAGACAGACTGGGAATCAGCCCCAGCATTTT
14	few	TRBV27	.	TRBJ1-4	CASSLQGIGEKLFF	TGTGCCAGCAGTCTACAGGGTATTGGCGAAAAACTGTTTTTT
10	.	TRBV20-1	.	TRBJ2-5	CSARQETQYF	TGCAGTGCCCGCCAAGAGACCCAGTACTTC
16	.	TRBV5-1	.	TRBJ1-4	CASSPRVDSWNEKLFF	TGCGCCAGCAGCCCTAGGGTGGACAGCTGGAATGAAAAACTGTTTTTT
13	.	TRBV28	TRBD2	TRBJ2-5	CASRREGRETQYF	TGTGCCAGCAGGAGGGAGGGTCGAGAGACCCAGTACTTC
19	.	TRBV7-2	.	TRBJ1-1	CASSSRGWAVPLLNTEAFF	TGTGCCAGCAGCTCTCGGGGCTGGGCGGTTCCCCTCCTGAACACTGAAGCTTTCTTT
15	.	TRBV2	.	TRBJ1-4	CASSPEGHSNEKLFF	TGTGCCAGCAGCCCTGAGGGACATTCTAATGAAAAACTGTTTTTT
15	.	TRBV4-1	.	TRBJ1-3	CASSQRDGPGNTIYF	TGCGCCAGCAGCCAAAGGGACGGGCCTGGAAACACCATATATTTT
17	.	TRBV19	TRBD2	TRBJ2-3	CASRRGVAGTRADTQYF	TGTGCCAGTAGGAGGGGAGTAGCGGGGACCCGAGCGGATACGCAGTATTTT
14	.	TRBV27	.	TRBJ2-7	CASSPTRSSYEQYF	TGTGCCAGCAGTCCAACCAGGAGCTCCTACGAGCAGTACTTC
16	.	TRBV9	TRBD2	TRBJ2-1	CASSVGGTSGSGEQFF	TGTGCCAGCAGCGTAGGGGGGACTAGCGGGAGCGGTGAGCAGTTCTTC
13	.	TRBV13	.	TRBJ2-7	CASSMGASYEQYF	TGTGCCAGCAGCATGGGCGCGTCCTACGAGCAGTACTTC
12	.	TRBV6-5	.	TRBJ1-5	CASRTGNQPQHF	TGTGCCAGCAGGACAGGAAATCAGCCCCAGCATTTT
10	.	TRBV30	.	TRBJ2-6	CASGANVLTF	TGTGCCTCTGGGGCCAACGTCCTGACTTTC
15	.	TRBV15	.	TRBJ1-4	CATSIQIGGDEKLFF	TGTGCCACCAGCATACAGATTGGGGGGGATGAAAAACTGTTTTTT
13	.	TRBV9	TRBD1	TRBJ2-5	CASSVTTGVAQYF	TGTGCCAGCAGCGTGACGACAGGGGTGGCCCAGTACTTC
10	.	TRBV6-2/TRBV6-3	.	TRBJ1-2	CASSYPGYTF	TGTGCCAGCAGTTACCCAGGCTACACCTTC
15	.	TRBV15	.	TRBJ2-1	CATSRGAPMGNEQFF	TGTGCCACCAGCAGAGGGGCCCCGATGGGCAATGAGCAGTTCTTC
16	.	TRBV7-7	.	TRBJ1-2	CASSREGNPFLYGYTF	TGTGCCAGCAGCCGAGAGGGGAATCCCTTCCTGTATGGCTACACCTTC
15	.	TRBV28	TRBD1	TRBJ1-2	CASSSGQLNPYGYTF	TGTGCCAGCAGTTCGGGACAGCTTAACCCCTATGGCTACACCTTC
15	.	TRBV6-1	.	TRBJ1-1	CASSERAGLNTEAFF	TGTGCCAGCAGTGAACGGGCAGGATTGAACACTGAAGCTTTCTTT
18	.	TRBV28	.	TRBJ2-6	CASSFFRGLYSGANVLTF	TGTGCCAGCAGTTTTTTCAGGGGTCTATACTCTGGGGCCAACGTCCTGACTTTC
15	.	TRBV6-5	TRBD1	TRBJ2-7	CASAYYRDSSSEQYF	TGTGCCAGCGCCTACTACCGGGACAGTTCTTCGGAGCAGTACTTC
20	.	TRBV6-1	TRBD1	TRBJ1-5	CASSAIRDRGRRNSNQPQHF	TGTGCCAGCAGTGCCATACGGGACAGGGGGCGGCGAAATAGCAATCAGCCCCAGCATTTT
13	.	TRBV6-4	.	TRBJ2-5	CASSDSVGETQYF	TGTGCCAGCAGTGACTCCGTGGGGGAGACCCAGTACTTC
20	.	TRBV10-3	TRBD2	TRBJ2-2	CAISPTPGTSGGHNTGELFF	TGTGCCATCTCCCCCACGCCCGGGACTAGCGGGGGGCATAACACCGGGGAGCTGTTTTTT
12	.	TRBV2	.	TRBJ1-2	CASTRANYGYTF	TGTGCCAGCACTAGGGCTAACTATGGCTACACCTTC
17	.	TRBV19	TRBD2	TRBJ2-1	CASSIAGGTGAYNEQFF	TGTGCCAGTAGTATAGCGGGAGGAACGGGCGCCTACAATGAGCAGTTCTTC
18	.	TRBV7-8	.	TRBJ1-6	CASSPLGQGSSYNSPLHF	TGTGCCAGCAGCCCCCTGGGCCAGGGGAGCTCCTATAATTCACCCCTCCACTTT
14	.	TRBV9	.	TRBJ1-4	CASGAGQANEKLFF	TGTGCCAGCGGAGCGGGGCAGGCTAATGAAAAACTGTTTTTT
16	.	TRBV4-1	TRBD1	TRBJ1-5	CASSQALQGAGQPQHF	TGCGCCAGCAGCCAAGCATTACAGGGGGCAGGCCAGCCCCAGCATTTT